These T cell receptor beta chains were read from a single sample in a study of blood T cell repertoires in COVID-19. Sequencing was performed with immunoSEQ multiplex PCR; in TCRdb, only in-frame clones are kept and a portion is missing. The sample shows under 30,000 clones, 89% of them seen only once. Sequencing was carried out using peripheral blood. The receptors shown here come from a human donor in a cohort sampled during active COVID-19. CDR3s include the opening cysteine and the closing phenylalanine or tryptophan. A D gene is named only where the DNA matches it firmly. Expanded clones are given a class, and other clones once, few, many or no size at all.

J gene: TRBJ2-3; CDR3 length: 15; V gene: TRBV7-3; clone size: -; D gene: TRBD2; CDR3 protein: CASSLIGGGADTQYF; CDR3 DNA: TGTGCCAGCAGCTTAATTGGTGGGGGGGCAGATACGCAGTATTTT
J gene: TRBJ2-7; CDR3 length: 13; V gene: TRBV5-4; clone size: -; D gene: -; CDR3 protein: CASSFTGTYEQYF; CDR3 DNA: TGTGCCAGCAGCTTTACAGGAACCTACGAGCAGTACTTC
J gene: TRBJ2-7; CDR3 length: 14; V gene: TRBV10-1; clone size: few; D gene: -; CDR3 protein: CASQWARRVYEQYF; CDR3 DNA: TGCGCCAGCCAATGGGCGAGGAGGGTTTACGAGCAGTACTTC
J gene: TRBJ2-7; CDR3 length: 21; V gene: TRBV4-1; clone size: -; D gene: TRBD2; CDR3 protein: CASSQDILSFLGRGAHHEQYF; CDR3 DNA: TGCGCCAGCAGCCAAGATATCCTAAGCTTCTTGGGGCGGGGGGCGCACCACGAGCAGTACTTC
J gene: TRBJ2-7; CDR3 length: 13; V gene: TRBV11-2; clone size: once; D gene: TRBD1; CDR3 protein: CASSPGQAYEQYF; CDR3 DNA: TGTGCCAGCAGTCCCGGACAGGCCTACGAGCAGTACTTC
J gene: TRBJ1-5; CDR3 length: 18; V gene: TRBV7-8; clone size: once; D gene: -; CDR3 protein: CASSFRAASPYSNQPQHF; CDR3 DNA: TGTGCCAGCAGCTTCAGGGCGGCTAGTCCTTATAGCAATCAGCCCCAGCATTTT
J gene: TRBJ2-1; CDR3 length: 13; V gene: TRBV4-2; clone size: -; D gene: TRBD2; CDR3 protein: CASSQEGRGGEFF; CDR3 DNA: TGTGCCAGCAGCCAAGAAGGGCGGGGGGGGGAGTTCTTC
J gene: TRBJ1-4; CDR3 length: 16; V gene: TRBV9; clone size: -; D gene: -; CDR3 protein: CASSVDSGGLGEKLFF; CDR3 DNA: TGTGCCAGCAGCGTAGATTCGGGAGGGCTCGGGGAAAAACTGTTTTTT
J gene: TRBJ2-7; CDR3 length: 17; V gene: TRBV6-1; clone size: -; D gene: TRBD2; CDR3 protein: CASSEFGSGGRGYEQYF; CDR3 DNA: TGTGCCAGCAGTGAATTCGGTAGCGGGGGGAGAGGCTACGAGCAGTACTTC
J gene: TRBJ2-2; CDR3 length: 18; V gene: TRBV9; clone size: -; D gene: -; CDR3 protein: CASSVVPLDSSNTGELFF; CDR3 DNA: TGTGCCAGCAGCGTAGTGCCCCTGGACAGCTCGAACACCGGGGAGCTGTTTTTT
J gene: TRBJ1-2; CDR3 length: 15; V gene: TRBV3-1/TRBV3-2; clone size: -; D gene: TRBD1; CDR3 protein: CASSQEGPRGQRYTF; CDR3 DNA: TGTGCCAGCAGCCAAGAGGGCCCCCGGGGACAGCGCTACACCTTC
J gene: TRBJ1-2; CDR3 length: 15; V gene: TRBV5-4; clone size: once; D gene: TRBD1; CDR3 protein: CASRTGTGKLYGYTF; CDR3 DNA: TGTGCCAGCAGGACCGGGACAGGGAAACTCTATGGCTACACCTTC
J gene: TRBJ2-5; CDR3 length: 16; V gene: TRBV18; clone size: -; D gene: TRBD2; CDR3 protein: CASSPGLAGGLETQYF; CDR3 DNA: TGTGCCAGCTCACCGGGACTAGCGGGGGGTTTGGAGACCCAGTACTTC